The clone carrying this TCR beta chain showed up many times. The antigen is unknown. The CDR3 has 14 amino acids. V was pared by 5 bases and J by 0 bases, with 11 bases between. Looked up from germline, CDR1 is DFQATT and CDR2 is SNEGSKA (reference sequence). TCRdb used MiXCR to reprocess the 5' RACE reads, holding one entry per CDR3 protein. The sample yields over 60,000 distinct CDR3 sequences, under 5.5% seen once. The sample comes from a study of neurological immune-mediated disorders. Overall study findings and caveats: Across subjects, no CDR3 amino acid sequence appeared in expanded clones of more than one subject, a finding that suggested private repertoires in all groups. Multiple sclerosis was found to have the least TCR clonal expansion, below healthy controls, and HTLV-1-associated myelopathy the most.

Specimen: PBMCs. The chain couples TRBV20-1 to TRBJ1-5; D gene uncertain. This clonotype originated in a woman in her sixties or seventies with multiple sclerosis. The DNA for the CDR3 is TGCAGTGCTCACGGACGGGGTAGCAATCAGCCCCAGCATTTT. Its protein product is CSAHGRGSNQPQHF.